This entry lists 21 T cell receptor beta chains sequenced from one sample in a study of blood T cell repertoires in COVID-19. This table comes from immunoSEQ multiplex PCR, and its TCRdb copy is limited to in-frame clones, with some not included. The data show 65,000 to 80,000 clones, about 90% seen once. The sample comprised peripheral blood. These receptors came from a human donor in a cohort sampled during active COVID-19.

A single count supports this clone. The chain joins TRBV18 to TRBJ1-2; the match to TRBD1 covers 9 bases. CDR3 length equals 18 residues. V was clipped by 4 bases and J by 1 base; unmatched bases: 13. Germline CDR1 reads KGHSH; CDR2 reads LQKENI. In DNA, the CDR3 is TGTGCCAGCTCACTCACCGAGGACAGGGGTCCCTTTAACTATGGCTACACCTTC. It specifies CASSLTEDRGPFNYGYTF.

The chain links TRBV7-2 to TRBJ2-5; 8 nucleotides match TRBD2. The V gene end was trimmed by 7 bases and the J gene end by 2 bases; junction bases not matched to a gene: 6. Per germline, CDR1 SGHTA and CDR2 FQGNSA. The CDR3 sequence is 14 residues long. CDR3 in amino acids: CASTPGGGQETQYF. DNA for the CDR3: TGTGCCAGCACGCCCGGGGGGGGTCAAGAGACCCAGTACTTC.

The rearrangement uses TRBV10-3 and TRBJ1-5; TRBD1 aligns across 10 bases. V gave up 11 bases and J gave up 5 bases; unmatched junction bases: 12. Germline V gene lookup returns CDR1 ENHRY and CDR2 SYGVKD. The CDR3 covers 15 residues. CDR3 amino acids: CASKAGTGDYQPQHF. The CDR3, as DNA: TGTGCCTCCAAAGCCGGGACAGGGGACTATCAGCCCCAGCATTTT.

This rearrangement joins TRBV19 to TRBJ1-5; a possible D gene is TRBD1 (5 bases). CDR3 length equals 16 residues. V was shortened by 5 bases and J by 4 bases, with 18 bases between the two germline ends. In germline, CDR1 is LNHDA, CDR2 SQIVND (reference sequence). The CDR3 DNA sequence: TGTGCCAGTAGTCCCCAGCTAACAGGAAGAAATCAGCCCCAGCATTTT. Amino acids: CASSPQLTGRNQPQHF.

The chain recombines TRBV4-2 with TRBJ2-3; 9 bases align to TRBD2. CDR3 length: 18 amino acids. Germline V gene lookup returns CDR1 LGHNA and CDR2 YNFKEQ. With V trimmed by 4 bases and J by 3 bases, 14 bases remained unmatched. In DNA form, the CDR3 reads TGTGCCAGCAGCCCTGGCTCGGCAGCGGGGGGACCAACAGATACGCAGTATTTT. It codes for CASSPGSAAGGPTDTQYF.

The rearrangement uses TRBV7-2 and TRBJ2-7; TRBD1 is a possible D gene (6 bases). V lost 0 bases, J lost 6 bases, and 9 bases lay in between. Germline values: CDR1 SGHTA, CDR2 FQGNSA. The CDR3 runs to 13 residues. The CDR3 reads CASSLAGAPEQYF. CDR3 bases: TGTGCCAGCAGCTTAGCGGGGGCCCCCGAGCAGTACTTC.

The V gene is TRBV9, the J gene TRBJ2-3, with 15 nucleotides matching TRBD2. Germline CDR1 is SGDLS and CDR2 is YYNGEE. This CDR3 has 17 residues. V dropped 4 bases and J dropped 5; count of bases not matched to a gene: 8. The CDR3 DNA follows: TGTGCCAGCAGCTTCCGTGGACTAGCGGGGGGGCAAGATACGCAGTATTTT. Its protein product is CASSFRGLAGGQDTQYF.

The chain couples TRBV2 to TRBJ2-1, with D possibly matching TRBD1 (7 bases). The CDR3 sequence is 14 residues long. The germline CDR1 and CDR2 sequences are SNHLY and FYNNEI. V was pared by 7 bases and J by 6 bases, with 16 bases between. CDR3 protein: CASMQEGAANEQFF. CDR3 DNA sequence: TGTGCCAGCATGCAGGAGGGGGCGGCCAATGAGCAGTTCTTC.

The chain couples TRBV19 to TRBJ1-5; no definite D call. Germline CDR1 and CDR2: LNHDA and SQIVND (reference sequence). CDR3 length: 14 amino acids. V lost 2 bases to trimming and J lost 1 base, with 6 bases between them. In nucleotides, the CDR3 is TGTGCCAGTAGTATATCCCTCAGCAATCAGCCCCAGCATTTT. Residues: CASSISLSNQPQHF.

V and J are TRBV3-1 (or the pseudogene TRBV3-2) and TRBJ1-2, with no clear D. Germline CDR1 is LGHDT and CDR2 is YNNKEL (reference sequence). Trimming left V 0 bases short and J 0 bases short, with 5 bases between. The CDR3 extends over 14 amino acids. In nucleotides, the CDR3 is TGTGCCAGCAGCCAAGAGTTAGCTAACTATGGCTACACCTTC. It encodes CASSQELANYGYTF.

The J gene is TRBJ2-1, the V gene TRBV9; TRBD2 matches 12 bases. J gave up 7 bases and V 4 bases, and 6 bases lay outside the gene matches. Germline lookup yields CDR1 SGDLS and CDR2 YYNGEE. The CDR3 totals 15 residues. Here the CDR3 DNA reads TGTGCCAGCAGCCTGACTAGCGGGGGAGGGAATGAGCAGTTCTTC. Protein: CASSLTSGGGNEQFF.

J is TRBJ2-1 and V is TRBV12-3 or TRBV12-4; D is perhaps TRBD1 (6 bases). The CDR3 loop spans 13 amino acids. V was cut by 3 bases and J by 8 bases, with 11 bases left in between. DNA for the CDR3: TGTGCCAGCAGTTTCGAAGGGGGTGATGAGCAGTTCTTC. Its protein is CASSFEGGDEQFF.

The DNA for the CDR3 is TGTGCCAGCAGCCCGTGGGGCAAAGGGGAGGACACTGAAGCTTTCTTT. Encoded protein: CASSPWGKGEDTEAFF. The V call is TRBV11-1, the J call TRBJ1-1, with D maybe TRBD1 (5 bases). The CDR3 runs 16 residues. Germline CDR1 is SGHAT and CDR2 is FQDESV (reference sequence). The V end was cut by 5 bases, the J end by 3 bases, with 19 bases between.

This clone has a single count. This chain joins TRBV6-5 and TRBJ2-5, with D possibly matching TRBD1 (6 bases). V was clipped by 2 bases and J by 4 bases, with 11 bases between them. This CDR3 comprises 14 residues. Per the germline V gene, CDR1 is MNHEY and CDR2 is SVGAGI. CDR3 DNA sequence: TGTGCCAGCAGTTACGGGGGCAGGGGAGAGACCCAGTACTTC. It codes for CASSYGGRGETQYF.

V usage is TRBV27 and J usage is TRBJ1-5; TRBD1 aligns across 10 bases. CDR3 length: 15 residues. The junction had 7 bases not matched to a gene; V was cut back by 5 bases and J by 6 bases. Germline CDR1 is MNHEY and CDR2 is SMNVEV (reference sequence). This chain's CDR3 is CASSPRTGGSQPQHF. In DNA, the CDR3 is TGTGCCAGCAGTCCCCGGACAGGGGGAAGTCAGCCCCAGCATTTT.

J is TRBJ2-7 and V is TRBV9; D is unclear. Trimming shortened V by 0 bases and J by 3 bases, and 13 bases separated the two germline ends. The CDR3 runs 15 residues. Germline V CDR1 and CDR2: SGDLS, YYNGEE. The CDR3 bases are TGTGCCAGCAGCGTAGATCCCAGTCAGGTCTACGAGCAGTACTTC. As protein: CASSVDPSQVYEQYF.

The chain joins TRBV5-1 to TRBJ1-1, with 9 bases fitting TRBD1. The CDR3 totals 14 residues. V shed 4 bases, J shed 2 bases, and the junction held 3 bases outside the gene matches. Germline V lookup: CDR1 SGHRS, CDR2 YFSETQ. CDR3 bases: TGCGCCAGCAGCCAGACAGGGGGTAACACTGAAGCTTTCTTT. It codes for CASSQTGGNTEAFF.

This chain joins TRBV18 and TRBJ1-1, with 7 bases lining up with TRBD1. J gave up 1 base and V 4 bases, and 6 bases lay outside the gene matches. The germline CDR1 and CDR2 sequences are KGHSH and LQKENI. CDR3 length: 15 residues. The CDR3 region has the DNA TGTGCCAGCTCACTAGACAGGGTGTCGAACACTGAAGCTTTCTTT. Residues: CASSLDRVSNTEAFF.

The genes are TRBV19 and TRBJ2-1; D may be TRBD2 (6 bases). The V and J ends lost 6 bases and 5 bases respectively, with 11 bases between them. The CDR3 extends over 13 amino acids. From germline, CDR1 is LNHDA and CDR2 SQIVND (reference sequence). CDR3 DNA sequence: TGTGCCAGTAGCTCGGGAGTGCACAATGAGCAGTTCTTC. Translated: CASSSGVHNEQFF.

This clone has a single count. CDR3 loop: CASSSPGGGSYEQYF. CDR3 sequence (DNA): TGTGCCAGCAGTTCCCCTGGGGGGGGATCCTACGAGCAGTACTTC. The gene calls are TRBV6-5 and TRBJ2-7; 7 bases match TRBD2. Germline loops: CDR1 MNHEY, CDR2 SVGAGI. The CDR3 length is 15 residues. V shed 4 bases and J 1 base; nucleotides not matched to a gene: 7.

V is TRBV12-5 and J is TRBJ2-3; D unresolved. CDR3 length: 13 residues. V gave up 3 bases and J gave up 3 bases, with 7 bases separating them. Germline loops: CDR1 LGHNT, CDR2 FRNRAP. The CDR3 reads CASGFGRTDTQYF. CDR3 in DNA: TGTGCTAGTGGTTTCGGCAGGACAGATACGCAGTATTTT.